Sequencing of this TCR beta chain was carried out in a study of CD8 T cells in ankylosing spondylitis. This clonotype appeared a few times. Its antigen is unidentified. Generation of TCR beta libraries employed quantitative 5'-RACE incorporating molecular barcodes. TCRdb re-analysed the 5' RACE reads in MiXCR, keeping a single row per CDR3 protein. Here the sample spans about 200,000 distinct CDR3 sequences, 7% to 8% being singletons. The CDR3 covers 15 residues. V lost 0 bases and J 7 bases, leaving 16 bases between the germline ends. Germline CDR1 is SGHRS and CDR2 is YFSETQ. Study outcomes and limitations: Several of the motif variants were reported before in synovial fluid and blood from reactive arthritis. Seven to nine highly homologous variants formed a TCR beta motif that appeared characteristic of ankylosing spondylitis blood. Significant enrichment of disease-linked clones was reportedly seen in matched ankylosing spondylitis synovial fluid.

This TCR derives from a male donor with ankylosing spondylitis. Input material: blood, either unsorted or a sorted T cell fraction (not recorded which). V gene TRBV5-1 combines with J gene TRBJ1-1; D gene uncertain. CDR3 amino acids: CASSLGRQRSREAFF. CDR3 nucleotide sequence: TGCGCCAGCAGCTTGGGGCGGCAGAGGTCCCGTGAAGCTTTCTTT. The full variable domain, completed using reference TRBV5-1 and TRBJ1-1, is KAGVTQTPRYLIKTRGQQVTLSCSPISGHRSVSWYQQTPGQGLQFLFEYFSETQRNKGNFPGRFSGRQFSNSRSEMNVSTLELGDSALYLCASSLGRQRSREAFFGQGTRLTVV.